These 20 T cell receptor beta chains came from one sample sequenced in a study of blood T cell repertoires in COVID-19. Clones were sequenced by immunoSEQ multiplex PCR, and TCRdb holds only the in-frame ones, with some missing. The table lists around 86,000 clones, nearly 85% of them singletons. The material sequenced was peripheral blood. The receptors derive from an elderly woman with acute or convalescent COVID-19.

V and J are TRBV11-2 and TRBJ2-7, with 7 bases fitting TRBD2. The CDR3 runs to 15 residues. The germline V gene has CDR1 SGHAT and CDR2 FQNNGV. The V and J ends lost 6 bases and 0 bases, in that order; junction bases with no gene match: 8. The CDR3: CASSTSASYSYEQYF. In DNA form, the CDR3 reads TGTGCCAGCAGTACTAGCGCAAGTTACTCCTACGAGCAGTACTTC.

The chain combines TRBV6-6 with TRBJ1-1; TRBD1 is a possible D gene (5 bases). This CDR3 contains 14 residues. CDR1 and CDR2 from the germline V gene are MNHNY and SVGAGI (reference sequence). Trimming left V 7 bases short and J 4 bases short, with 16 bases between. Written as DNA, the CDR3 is TGTGCCAGCACGGACGGGGGAATGAGCACTGAAGCTTTCTTT. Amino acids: CASTDGGMSTEAFF.

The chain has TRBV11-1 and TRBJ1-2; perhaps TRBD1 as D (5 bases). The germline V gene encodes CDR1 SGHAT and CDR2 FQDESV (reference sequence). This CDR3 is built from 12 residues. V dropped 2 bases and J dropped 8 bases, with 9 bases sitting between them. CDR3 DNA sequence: TGTGCCAGCAGCTTACAAGGGGAAGGCTACACCTTC. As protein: CASSLQGEGYTF.

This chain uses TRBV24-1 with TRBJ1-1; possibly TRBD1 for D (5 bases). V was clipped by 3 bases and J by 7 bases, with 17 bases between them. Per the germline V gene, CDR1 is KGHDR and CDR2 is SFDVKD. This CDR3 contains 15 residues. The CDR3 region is CATSDQTGVDGEAFF. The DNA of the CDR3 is TGTGCCACCAGTGATCAAACGGGGGTGGATGGTGAAGCTTTCTTT.

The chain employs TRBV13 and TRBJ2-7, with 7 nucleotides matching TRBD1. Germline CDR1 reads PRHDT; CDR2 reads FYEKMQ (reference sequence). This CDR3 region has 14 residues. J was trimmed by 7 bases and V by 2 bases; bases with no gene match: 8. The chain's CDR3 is CASSLWDRLEEQYF. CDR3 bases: TGTGCCAGCAGCTTATGGGACAGATTGGAGGAGCAGTACTTC. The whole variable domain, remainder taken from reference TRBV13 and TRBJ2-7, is AAGVIQSPRHLIKEKRETATLKCYPIPRHDTVYWYQQGPGQDPQFLISFYEKMQSDKGSIPDRFSAQQFSDYHSELNMSSLELGDSALYFCASSLWDRLEEQYFGPGTRLTVT.

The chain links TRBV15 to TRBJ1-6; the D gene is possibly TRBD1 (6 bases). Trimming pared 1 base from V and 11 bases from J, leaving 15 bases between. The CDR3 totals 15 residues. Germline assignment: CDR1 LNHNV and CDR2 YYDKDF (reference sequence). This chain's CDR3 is CATSRVSGTPTPLHF. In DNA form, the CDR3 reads TGTGCCACCAGCAGAGTGTCCGGGACACCAACACCCCTCCACTTT.

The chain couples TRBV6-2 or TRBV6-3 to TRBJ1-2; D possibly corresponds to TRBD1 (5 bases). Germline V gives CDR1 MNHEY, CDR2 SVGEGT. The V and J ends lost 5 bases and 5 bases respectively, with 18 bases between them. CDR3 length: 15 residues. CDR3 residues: CASSLQRHGGYGYTF. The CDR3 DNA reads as TGTGCCAGCAGTCTTCAGCGACACGGGGGATATGGCTACACCTTC.

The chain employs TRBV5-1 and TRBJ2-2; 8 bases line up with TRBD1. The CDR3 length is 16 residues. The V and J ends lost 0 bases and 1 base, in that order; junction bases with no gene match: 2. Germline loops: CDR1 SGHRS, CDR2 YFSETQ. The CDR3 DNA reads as TGCGCCAGCAGCTTGGAAACAGGGGGGAACACCGGGGAGCTGTTTTTT. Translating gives CASSLETGGNTGELFF. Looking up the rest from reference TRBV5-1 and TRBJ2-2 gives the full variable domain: KAGVTQTPRYLIKTRGQQVTLSCSPISGHRSVSWYQQTPGQGLQFLFEYFSETQRNKGNFPGRFSGRQFSNSRSEMNVSTLELGDSALYLCASSLETGGNTGELFFGEGSRLTVL.

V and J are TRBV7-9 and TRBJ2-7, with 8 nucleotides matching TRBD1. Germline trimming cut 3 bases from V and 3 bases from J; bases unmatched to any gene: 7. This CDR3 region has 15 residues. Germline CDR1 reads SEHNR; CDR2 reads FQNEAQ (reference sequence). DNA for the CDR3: TGTGCCAGCAGCTTTGGGACAGGCAATCGCTACGAGCAGTACTTC. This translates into CASSFGTGNRYEQYF.

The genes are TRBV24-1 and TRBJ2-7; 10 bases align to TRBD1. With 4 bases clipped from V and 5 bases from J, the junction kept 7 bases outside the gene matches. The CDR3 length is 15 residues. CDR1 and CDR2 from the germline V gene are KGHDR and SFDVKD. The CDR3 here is CATSDPRTGGDEQYF. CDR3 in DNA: TGTGCCACCAGTGACCCGCGGACAGGGGGAGACGAGCAGTACTTC.

The CDR3 loop is CASSHDRGNTQYF. The DNA for the CDR3 is TGCGCCAGCAGCCATGACAGGGGAAATACGCAGTATTTT. V and J are TRBV4-3 and TRBJ2-3, with TRBD1 matching over 8 bases. The CDR3 is 13 residues long. With V trimmed by 3 bases and J by 7 bases, 3 bases remained unmatched. Germline-derived CDR1 and CDR2 are LGHNA and YSLEER.

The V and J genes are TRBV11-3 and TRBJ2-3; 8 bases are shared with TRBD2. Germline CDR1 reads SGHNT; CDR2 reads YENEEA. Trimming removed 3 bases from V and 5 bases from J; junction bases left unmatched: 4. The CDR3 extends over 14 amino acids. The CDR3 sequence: CASSFSGARDTQYF. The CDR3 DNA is TGTGCCAGCAGCTTTAGCGGGGCCCGAGATACGCAGTATTTT.

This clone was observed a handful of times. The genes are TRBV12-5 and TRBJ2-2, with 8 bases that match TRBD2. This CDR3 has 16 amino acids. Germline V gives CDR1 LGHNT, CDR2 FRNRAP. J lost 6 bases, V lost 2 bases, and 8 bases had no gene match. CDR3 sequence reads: CASGLHLAGIPGELFF. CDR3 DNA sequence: TGTGCTAGTGGTTTGCACCTAGCGGGCATCCCCGGGGAGCTGTTTTTT.

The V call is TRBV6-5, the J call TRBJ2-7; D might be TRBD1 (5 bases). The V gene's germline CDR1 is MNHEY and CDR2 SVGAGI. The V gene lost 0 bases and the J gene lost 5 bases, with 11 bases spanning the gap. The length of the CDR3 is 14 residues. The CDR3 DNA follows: TGTGCCAGCAGTTACTCGAACGCCAGGGACGAGCAGTACTTC. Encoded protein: CASSYSNARDEQYF.

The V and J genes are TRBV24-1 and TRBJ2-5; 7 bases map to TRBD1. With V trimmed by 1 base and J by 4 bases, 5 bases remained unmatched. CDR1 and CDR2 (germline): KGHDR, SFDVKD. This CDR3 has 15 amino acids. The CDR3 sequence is CATSDFKGGRETQYF. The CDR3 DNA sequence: TGTGCCACCAGTGATTTCAAAGGGGGCAGAGAGACCCAGTACTTC.

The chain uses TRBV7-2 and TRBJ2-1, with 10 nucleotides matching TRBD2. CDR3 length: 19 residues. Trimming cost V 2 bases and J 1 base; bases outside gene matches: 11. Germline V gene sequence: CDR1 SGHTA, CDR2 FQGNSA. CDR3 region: CASSLTHQRTSGSYNEQFF. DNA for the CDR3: TGTGCCAGCAGCTTAACTCACCAACGGACTAGCGGTTCCTACAATGAGCAGTTCTTC.

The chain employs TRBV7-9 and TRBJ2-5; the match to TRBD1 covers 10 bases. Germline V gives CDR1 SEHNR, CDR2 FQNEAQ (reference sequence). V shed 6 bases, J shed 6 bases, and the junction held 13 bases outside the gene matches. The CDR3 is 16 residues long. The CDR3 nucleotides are TGTGCCAGCAGGACGAAGACAGGGGGCGAGGGGAAGACCCAGTACTTC. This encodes CASRTKTGGEGKTQYF.

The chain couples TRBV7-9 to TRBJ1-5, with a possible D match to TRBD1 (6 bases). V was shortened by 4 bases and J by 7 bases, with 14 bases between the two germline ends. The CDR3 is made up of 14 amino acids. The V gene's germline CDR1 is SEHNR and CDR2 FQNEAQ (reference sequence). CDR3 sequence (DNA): TGTGCCAGCAGCTACGAGGGGGTCGGCCAGCCCCAGCATTTT. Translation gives CASSYEGVGQPQHF.

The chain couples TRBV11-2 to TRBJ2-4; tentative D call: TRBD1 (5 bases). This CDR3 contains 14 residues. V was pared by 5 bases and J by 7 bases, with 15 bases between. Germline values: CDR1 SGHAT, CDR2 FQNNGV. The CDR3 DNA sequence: TGTGCCAGCAGCCCTGGACATATCAGGAACATTCAGTACTTC. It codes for CASSPGHIRNIQYF. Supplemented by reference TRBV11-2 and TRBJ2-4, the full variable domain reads EAGVAQSPRYKIIEKRQSVAFWCNPISGHATLYWYQQILGQGPKLLIQFQNNGVVDDSQLPKDRFSAERLKGVDSTLKIQPAKLEDSAVYLCASSPGHIRNIQYFGAGTRLSVL.

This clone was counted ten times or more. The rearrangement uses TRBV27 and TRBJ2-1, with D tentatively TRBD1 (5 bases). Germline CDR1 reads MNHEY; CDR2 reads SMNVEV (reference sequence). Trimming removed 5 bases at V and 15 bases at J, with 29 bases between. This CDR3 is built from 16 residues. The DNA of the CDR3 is TGTGCCAGCAGTCCCCAGGGTCGGGCGTTTCCAAGATTACTGTTCTTC. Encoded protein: CASSPQGRAFPRLLFF.